This TCR beta chain was sequenced for a study of T cells in Graves' hyperthyroidism and ophthalmopathy (dated 2019 in TCRdb). The study in broad terms: Peripheral blood was collected at initial diagnosis, before any treatment. TCR V-J signatures able to tell the groups apart were searched for in a discovery cohort of some 97 patients, of whom approximately 40 had Graves' ophthalmopathy and about 60 had stable Graves' hyperthyroidism. An independent validation cohort of under 20 hyperthyroidism patients and about 16 patients who later progressed to ophthalmopathy tested prospective prediction of ophthalmopathy. The roughly 91 discovery patients were randomly divided into training and test sets at a 7:3 ratio. The study also compared thyroid tissue and blood T-cell repertoires from roughly 6 Graves' hyperthyroidism patients. Once sampling was done, hyperthyroidism patients were given methimazole at a starting dose of 30 mg daily, whereas ophthalmopathy patients were given high-dose intravenous methylprednisolone. According to the paper, TCR Vbeta CDR3 sequencing was carried out on around 140 peripheral blood samples, which came from approximately 41 ophthalmopathy, fewer than 80 hyperthyroidism and some 17 progressor patients.

This clonotype has at least ten counts. The target of this receptor is not known. Base qualities were left out, and no much larger clone turns up one base away. TCR beta CDR3 regions were amplified from RNA transcripts. The TCR CDR3 was subjected to a first round of RT-PCR using the HTBI primer set and the Qiagen OneStep RT-PCR kit. Libraries were constructed in a second round of multiplex PCR, after which size selection and purification were performed. The libraries were sequenced on an Illumina HiSeq2000 using paired-end 100 bp reads. On the study's bioinformatics: Raw data were processed with SOAPnuke, discarding reads with adapters, uncalled bases, mean Phred below 15, or no exact constant-primer or identifier match. COPE v1.2.5 was used to merge the high-quality paired reads, and each unique nucleotide sequence was defined as a clonotype. Clonotypes were aligned to IMGT TRBV, TRBD and TRBJ reference segments using MiTCR v1.1. The analysis was restricted to V-J combinations with a frequency above 0.0001, which together covered 99.2% of the repertoires. The TCS score was defined as F50 (clonal expansion) divided by E x V (chaos), with BLOSUM62-based TCRdist calculated between CDR3 peptides within each V-J. Welch's t-statistics and random forest reduced 500 to 550 V-J features to fewer than 15, which were used in a naive Bayes classifier (R e1071). TCRdb passed the public sequencing reads through fastp at Q25 and MiXCR, retaining productive beta sequences. Rows are unified per CDR3 protein, each entry keeping the most common DNA and genes. TCRdb's processing, not the study's, gives the V and J calls here. Across this sample there are tens of thousands of distinct CDR3 sequences, with roughly 50% seen only once. The ten top clones hold about a tenth of the sample.

What the work shows at the level of the full study, not this receptor alone: During validation, the model predicted progression to ophthalmopathy a median of around 7 months ahead of onset, with 60% to 71% sensitivity and about 75% specificity. Sample size was not statistically predetermined, and investigators were not blinded to group allocation. A 13 V-J signature model separated ophthalmopathy from stable hyperthyroidism, with 87.88% sensitivity and about 81% specificity in cross-validation and 80%/75% in testing. Most expanded thyroid clonotypes (frequency above 0.001) were also detected in blood, a finding suggesting that blood repertoires may reflect thyroid immune responses.

Moderately to severely active disease, a Clinical Activity Score of at least 3, a NOSPECS grade of at least 4, and a duration under 3 months were present in ophthalmopathy patients. Exclusion was applied to patients with uncontrolled infections, other autoimmune diseases, pregnancy or lactation. Clinical symptoms, serum thyroxine and TRAb, thyroid ultrasound, and orbital computed tomography formed the basis for the diagnoses. PBMCs were separated from roughly 9.3 ml of fresh peripheral blood using Ficoll-Paque density gradient centrifugation. Total RNA was extracted using Trizol reagent, and RNA quality was assessed on an Agilent 2100 Bioanalyzer. CDR1 and CDR2 were assigned from the germline V gene as SGDLS and YYNGEE. Trimming takes 4 bases off V and 2 bases off J; junction bases not matched to a gene: 4. From cysteine to phenylalanine, the CDR3 is 14 amino acids long. The entry retains the CDR3 DNA only, 42 bases that are in frame from base 1.

The receptor's source is a woman between 50 and 59 years old with Graves' ophthalmopathy. The sample was blood. The chain couples TRBV9 to TRBJ1-2; the central 8 bases match TRBD1. This receptor carries the CDR3 CASSSDRENYGYTF. At the DNA level, the sequence is TGTGCCAGCAGCTCGGACAGGGAGAACTATGGCTACACCTTC.